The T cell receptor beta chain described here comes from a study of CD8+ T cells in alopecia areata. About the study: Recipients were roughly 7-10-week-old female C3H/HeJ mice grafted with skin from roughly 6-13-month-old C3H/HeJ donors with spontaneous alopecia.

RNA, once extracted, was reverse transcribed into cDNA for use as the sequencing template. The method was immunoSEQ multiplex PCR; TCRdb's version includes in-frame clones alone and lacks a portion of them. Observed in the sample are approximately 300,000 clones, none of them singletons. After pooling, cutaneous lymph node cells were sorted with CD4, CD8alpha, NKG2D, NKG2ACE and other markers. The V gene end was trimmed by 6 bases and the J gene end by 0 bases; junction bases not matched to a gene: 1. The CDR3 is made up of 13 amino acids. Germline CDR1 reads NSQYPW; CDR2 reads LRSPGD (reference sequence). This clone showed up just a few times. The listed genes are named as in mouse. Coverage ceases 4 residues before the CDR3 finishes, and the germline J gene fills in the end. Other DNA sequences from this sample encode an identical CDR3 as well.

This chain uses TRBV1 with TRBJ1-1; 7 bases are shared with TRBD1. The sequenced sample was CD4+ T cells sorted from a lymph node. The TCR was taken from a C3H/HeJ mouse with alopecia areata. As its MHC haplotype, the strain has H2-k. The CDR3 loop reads CTCRDRANTEVFF. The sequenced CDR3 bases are TGCACCTGCAGAGACAGGGCAAACACA.